Listed below are T cell receptor beta chains from one sample, sequenced in a study of shared clonotypes between healthy human individuals. Here immunoSEQ multiplex PCR was the method, and the copy in TCRdb shows in-frame clones only, minus some. The table has about 1.5 million clones, roughly 95% seen once; the top ten hold approximately 1.1%. What was sequenced was naive CD4+ T cells sorted from blood. The receptors stem from a young man in good health. Both conserved end residues are part of each CDR3. D genes are given only for firm matches. A clone size is listed for some rows: how often the clone was seen (once, few, many), or a class if it is expanded.

V: TRBV7-3
D: NA
J: TRBJ2-1
size: NA
CDR3: CASSFAEEQFF
DNA: TGTGCCAGCAGCTTTGCGGAGGAGCAGTTCTTC

V: TRBV18
D: NA
J: TRBJ1-1
size: NA
CDR3: CASSPPGQYTEAFF
DNA: TGTGCCAGCTCACCACCGGGGCAATACACTGAAGCTTTCTTT

V: TRBV5-6
D: TRBD1
J: TRBJ1-3
size: NA
CDR3: CASSTLQGIGSGNTIYF
DNA: TGTGCCAGCAGCACACTACAGGGGATCGGCTCTGGAAACACCATATATTTT

V: TRBV7-8
D: NA
J: TRBJ2-1
size: NA
CDR3: CASSIQPALLYNEQFF
DNA: TGTGCCAGCAGCATACAACCCGCTCTTCTGTACAATGAGCAGTTCTTC

V: TRBV19
D: NA
J: TRBJ2-5
size: NA
CDR3: CARLRAGETQYF
DNA: TGTGCCAGGCTGAGGGCCGGAGAGACCCAGTACTTC

V: TRBV4-1
D: NA
J: TRBJ1-4
size: NA
CDR3: CASSQLPGGVGKLFF
DNA: TGCGCCAGCAGCCAACTTCCGGGCGGGGTTGGAAAACTGTTTTTT

V: TRBV11-2
D: NA
J: TRBJ2-5
size: NA
CDR3: CASSLELLGSETQYF
DNA: TGTGCCAGCAGCTTAGAACTGCTGGGGTCAGAGACCCAGTACTTC

V: TRBV7-2
D: TRBD1
J: TRBJ1-2
size: NA
CDR3: CASSRDRAGYGYTF
DNA: TGTGCCAGCAGCCGGGACAGGGCGGGCTATGGCTACACCTTC

V: TRBV28
D: TRBD2
J: TRBJ2-7
size: NA
CDR3: CASSSTSGNYEQYF
DNA: TGTGCCAGCAGTTCGACTAGCGGGAACTACGAGCAGTACTTC

V: TRBV4-1
D: NA
J: TRBJ2-1
size: NA
CDR3: CASSPRAEYYYNEQFF
DNA: TGCGCCAGCAGCCCAAGGGCCGAATATTACTACAATGAGCAGTTCTTC

V: TRBV28
D: NA
J: TRBJ1-5
size: once
CDR3: CASSPLRGVNQPQHF
DNA: TGTGCCAGCAGTCCCCTGAGGGGCGTGAATCAGCCCCAGCATTTT

V: TRBV6-5
D: NA
J: TRBJ2-3
size: NA
CDR3: CASRPGLAYDTQYF
DNA: TGTGCCAGCAGGCCGGGACTGGCATACGATACGCAGTATTTT

V: TRBV5-4
D: NA
J: TRBJ2-1
size: NA
CDR3: CASSSKVSYNEQFF
DNA: TGTGCCAGCAGCTCGAAAGTCTCCTACAATGAGCAGTTCTTC

V: TRBV7-2
D: TRBD2
J: TRBJ2-7
size: NA
CDR3: CASSVRTSYEQYF
DNA: TGTGCCAGCAGCGTAAGGACTAGCTACGAGCAGTACTTC

V: TRBV30
D: NA
J: TRBJ1-3
size: NA
CDR3: CAWGSGGSSGNTIYF
DNA: TGTGCCTGGGGAAGCGGAGGGAGCTCTGGAAACACCATATATTTT

V: TRBV2
D: NA
J: TRBJ2-7
size: NA
CDR3: CASRAGSLVEQYF
DNA: TGTGCCAGCAGAGCTGGGTCGCTGGTCGAGCAGTACTTC

V: TRBV7-2
D: NA
J: TRBJ2-7
size: NA
CDR3: CASSFSPGDYEQYF
DNA: TGTGCCAGCAGCTTCTCTCCAGGGGACTACGAGCAGTACTTC

V: TRBV7-7
D: NA
J: TRBJ2-7
size: few
CDR3: CASSLAFGPYEQYF
DNA: TGTGCCAGCAGCTTGGCGTTTGGACCTTACGAGCAGTACTTC

V: TRBV9
D: TRBD2
J: TRBJ2-7
size: NA
CDR3: CASSVGLGLVDEQYF
DNA: TGTGCCAGCAGCGTAGGACTGGGACTAGTTGACGAGCAGTACTTC

V: TRBV6-4
D: NA
J: TRBJ2-3
size: NA
CDR3: CASSVNWDTDTQYF
DNA: TGTGCCAGCAGTGTCAACTGGGACACAGATACGCAGTATTTT

V: TRBV6-6
D: NA
J: TRBJ1-5
size: once
CDR3: CASSSPGGQPQHF
DNA: TGTGCCAGCAGTTCGCCGGGGGGCCAGCCCCAGCATTTT

V: TRBV14
D: NA
J: TRBJ2-5
size: NA
CDR3: CASSQVTGLVETQYF
DNA: TGTGCCAGCAGCCAAGTTACCGGGCTGGTAGAGACCCAGTACTTC

V: TRBV6-1
D: TRBD2
J: TRBJ2-1
size: NA
CDR3: CASSAGTSGRYNEQFF
DNA: TGTGCCAGCAGTGCTGGGACTAGCGGGCGATACAATGAGCAGTTCTTC

V: TRBV4-1
D: NA
J: TRBJ2-2
size: NA
CDR3: CASSQRTGDSANTGELFF
DNA: TGCGCCAGCAGCCAACGTACTGGGGACTCCGCGAACACCGGGGAGCTGTTTTTT

V: TRBV29-1
D: NA
J: TRBJ1-1
size: NA
CDR3: CSVVGGRRGTEAFF
DNA: TGCAGCGTTGTGGGGGGACGCAGGGGCACTGAAGCTTTCTTT

V: TRBV28
D: NA
J: TRBJ1-4
size: NA
CDR3: CAIKGEAATNEKLFF
DNA: TGTGCCATTAAAGGAGAGGCCGCAACTAATGAAAAACTGTTTTTT

V: TRBV6-4
D: TRBD1
J: TRBJ2-1
size: NA
CDR3: CASSRQGWGTSYNEQFF
DNA: TGTGCCAGCAGTAGACAGGGGTGGGGGACCTCCTACAATGAGCAGTTCTTC

V: TRBV28
D: TRBD1
J: TRBJ1-3
size: NA
CDR3: CASSRVRTGAGNTIYF
DNA: TGTGCCAGCAGTCGGGTCAGGACAGGGGCTGGAAACACCATATATTTT

V: TRBV7-2
D: NA
J: TRBJ1-5
size: NA
CDR3: CASSLSAGSNQPQHF
DNA: TGTGCCAGCAGCTTATCGGCGGGTAGCAATCAGCCCCAGCATTTT